This is a list of T cell receptor beta chains from one sample in a study of tumor and adjacent non-tumor tissue in lung cancer. TCRdb used MiXCR to reprocess the multiplex PCR reads, holding one entry per CDR3 protein. Here the sample spans 100,000 to 150,000 distinct CDR3 sequences, 66% being singletons. Material for sequencing was lung tumor tissue. These receptors were collected from a man aged 25-45 years with non-small cell lung cancer. CDR3s include the opening cysteine and the closing phenylalanine or tryptophan. Each record gives: D gene, clone size, J gene, V gene, CDR3 DNA, CDR3 protein. D genes are given only for firm matches. Where a row states a size, it is once, few, many or the class of an expanded clone; other rows omit it.

D gene: TRBD2; clone size: NA; J gene: TRBJ2-7; V gene: TRBV11-2; CDR3 DNA: TGTGCCAGCGAAACGGAACTAGCGGAAACCCTCGAGCTGTACTTC; CDR3 protein: CASETELAETLELYF
D gene: NA; clone size: NA; J gene: TRBJ2-7; V gene: TRBV29-1; CDR3 DNA: TGCAGCGTTGTGGGGGGGGGCTTCTCCTACGAGCGGTACTTC; CDR3 protein: CSVVGGGFSYERYF
D gene: TRBD1; clone size: NA; J gene: TRBJ2-4; V gene: TRBV6-5; CDR3 DNA: TGTGCCAGCAGTAAATCAACAGGGGTAGGGGACATTCAGTACTTC; CDR3 protein: CASSKSTGVGDIQYF
D gene: NA; clone size: NA; J gene: TRBJ2-7; V gene: TRBV29-1; CDR3 DNA: TGCAGCGTTGAAGAGGCAAGCGACTACGAGCACTACTTC; CDR3 protein: CSVEEASDYEHYF
D gene: NA; clone size: NA; J gene: TRBJ2-1; V gene: TRBV11-3; CDR3 DNA: TGTGCCAGCAGCCCCCCTAGTCGGCGCCGTGGCAATGAGCCGTTCTTC; CDR3 protein: CASSPPSRRRGNEPFF
D gene: NA; clone size: NA; J gene: TRBJ2-2; V gene: TRBV6-2/TRBV6-3; CDR3 DNA: TGTGTCAGCAGTGACCCGGTACACAACACCGGGGAGCTGTTTTTT; CDR3 protein: CVSSDPVHNTGELFF
D gene: NA; clone size: NA; J gene: TRBJ2-7; V gene: TRBV4-2; CDR3 DNA: TGTGCCAGCAGCCAAGATTATGCATCCTCCTACAAGCATTACTTC; CDR3 protein: CASSQDYASSYKHYF
D gene: TRBD1; clone size: NA; J gene: TRBJ2-7; V gene: TRBV11-3; CDR3 DNA: TGTGCCAGTAGCTCTAAGGGGGCCTCCGATGACGAGCAGTACTTC; CDR3 protein: CASSSKGASDDEQYF
D gene: NA; clone size: NA; J gene: TRBJ2-7; V gene: TRBV24-1; CDR3 DNA: TGTGCCACCAAATCAACCGCGGGCGAGCGGTACTTC; CDR3 protein: CATKSTAGERYF
D gene: TRBD2; clone size: NA; J gene: TRBJ2-3; V gene: TRBV7-9; CDR3 DNA: TGTGCCAGCAGCTTAGAATTAGCGGGCTGCACAGATACGCAGTATTTT; CDR3 protein: CASSLELAGCTDTQYF
D gene: TRBD2; clone size: few; J gene: TRBJ2-3; V gene: TRBV24-1; CDR3 DNA: TGTGCCACCAGTGATTTCCTAGCGGGAGATATAGATACGCAGTATTTT; CDR3 protein: CATSDFLAGDIDTQYF
D gene: NA; clone size: NA; J gene: TRBJ2-2; V gene: TRBV11-3; CDR3 DNA: TGTGCCAGCAGCTTAGAGGGATCGGGCACCAGGGAGTTGTTTTTT; CDR3 protein: CASSLEGSGTRELFF
D gene: NA; clone size: NA; J gene: TRBJ2-1; V gene: TRBV24-1; CDR3 DNA: TGTGCCACCAGTGACACCAACCGGTTTCAGGGTGAGCAGTTCTTC; CDR3 protein: CATSDTNRFQGEQFF
D gene: TRBD2; clone size: many; J gene: TRBJ2-3; V gene: TRBV4-1; CDR3 DNA: TGCGCCAGCAGCCAAGATTCCCGGGGGGGGTGGCAGGCAGATACGCAGTATTTT; CDR3 protein: CASSQDSRGGWQADTQYF
D gene: TRBD1; clone size: NA; J gene: TRBJ1-1; V gene: TRBV6-1; CDR3 DNA: TGTACCAGTAGTCCGCGGACAGGGGTGGATACTGAAGCTTTCTTT; CDR3 protein: CTSSPRTGVDTEAFF
D gene: NA; clone size: NA; J gene: TRBJ1-6; V gene: TRBV20-1; CDR3 DNA: TGCAGTATTAGAGACTGGACGATTGATTCACCCCTCCACTTT; CDR3 protein: CSIRDWTIDSPLHF
D gene: TRBD1; clone size: many; J gene: TRBJ1-2; V gene: TRBV10-3; CDR3 DNA: TGTGCCATCAGTGGGACAGGGGACTATGGCTACACCTTC; CDR3 protein: CAISGTGDYGYTF
D gene: NA; clone size: NA; J gene: TRBJ2-7; V gene: TRBV11-2; CDR3 DNA: TGTGTCAGTAGCTTAGAGTCAGGGGCCTCCTACGAGCAGTACTTC; CDR3 protein: CVSSLESGASYEQYF
D gene: NA; clone size: NA; J gene: TRBJ2-5; V gene: TRBV11-3; CDR3 DNA: TGTGCCAGCAGCCTAACGACAGGGACTGGAGAGAGCCAGTACTTC; CDR3 protein: CASSLTTGTGESQYF
D gene: NA; clone size: NA; J gene: TRBJ1-1; V gene: TRBV4-1; CDR3 DNA: TGCGCCAGCAGCCGAGCCGGTCTGAACACTGAAGCTTTCTTT; CDR3 protein: CASSRAGLNTEAFF
D gene: TRBD2; clone size: few; J gene: TRBJ2-5; V gene: TRBV5-6; CDR3 DNA: TGTGCCAGCAGCATTAGCGGGGTTGAAGAGACCCAGTACTTC; CDR3 protein: CASSISGVEETQYF
D gene: TRBD1; clone size: many; J gene: TRBJ2-2; V gene: TRBV29-1; CDR3 DNA: TGCACCGGTCGACAGGGGGCAGGCGGGGAGCTGTTTTTT; CDR3 protein: CTGRQGAGGELFF
D gene: TRBD2; clone size: NA; J gene: TRBJ2-1; V gene: TRBV10-3; CDR3 DNA: TGTGCCATCCAAGGGGGACTAGCGGGAAGGGATGAGCAGTTCTTC; CDR3 protein: CAIQGGLAGRDEQFF
D gene: NA; clone size: once; J gene: TRBJ1-6; V gene: TRBV7-9; CDR3 DNA: TGTGCCAGCAGCACTAGGGACGGACTTAATTCACCCCTCCACTTT; CDR3 protein: CASSTRDGLNSPLHF
D gene: NA; clone size: NA; J gene: TRBJ2-5; V gene: TRBV11-2; CDR3 DNA: TGTGCCAGCAACCCTCAGGAGGAAGGGATAGAGACCCAGTACTTC; CDR3 protein: CASNPQEEGIETQYF
D gene: NA; clone size: NA; J gene: TRBJ1-3; V gene: TRBV29-1; CDR3 DNA: TGCAGCACACAACATGGAAACACCATATATTTT; CDR3 protein: CSTQHGNTIYF
D gene: NA; clone size: once; J gene: TRBJ2-2; V gene: TRBV24-1; CDR3 DNA: TGTGCCACCAGAGATGACAGGGACACGGGGGAGCTGTTTTTC; CDR3 protein: CATRDDRDTGELFF
D gene: NA; clone size: NA; J gene: TRBJ2-7; V gene: TRBV20-1; CDR3 DNA: TGCAGTGCTAGAGGGAGAGGAGTGGACTACGAGAAGTATTTC; CDR3 protein: CSARGRGVDYEKYF
D gene: TRBD1; clone size: NA; J gene: TRBJ2-2; V gene: TRBV20-1; CDR3 DNA: TGCAGTGCTAGCCGGGACAGGAACACCGGGGAGTCGTTTTTT; CDR3 protein: CSASRDRNTGESFF
D gene: TRBD1; clone size: NA; J gene: TRBJ1-5; V gene: TRBV6-2/TRBV6-3; CDR3 DNA: TGTGCCAACAGTTCCAGACAGGGCGTGCAGCCCCAGCATTTT; CDR3 protein: CANSSRQGVQPQHF
D gene: NA; clone size: NA; J gene: TRBJ2-1; V gene: TRBV5-5; CDR3 DNA: TGTGCCAGCAGCTTGGTCGAGACAAGCGACGTCGGTGAGCAGTTCTTC; CDR3 protein: CASSLVETSDVGEQFF
D gene: NA; clone size: NA; J gene: TRBJ2-3; V gene: TRBV11-1; CDR3 DNA: TGTGCCAGCAGCTTTGGTAGCTGTGGAGACACATATACGCAGTATTTT; CDR3 protein: CASSFGSCGDTYTQYF
D gene: NA; clone size: NA; J gene: TRBJ2-1; V gene: TRBV12-3/TRBV12-4; CDR3 DNA: TGTGCCAGTAGTCTCTTGACCGCCGGGGGTATTTTCTTC; CDR3 protein: CASSLLTAGGIFF
D gene: NA; clone size: NA; J gene: TRBJ1-1; V gene: TRBV28; CDR3 DNA: TGTGCCAGCAGTTTATTGGGGGGAGGGAGGACTGAAGCTTTCTTT; CDR3 protein: CASSLLGGGRTEAFF
D gene: NA; clone size: NA; J gene: TRBJ2-5; V gene: TRBV7-6; CDR3 DNA: TGTGCCAGCAGCCTAGGGGTCCAAGAGACCCAGTACTTC; CDR3 protein: CASSLGVQETQYF
D gene: NA; clone size: many; J gene: TRBJ2-5; V gene: TRBV6-5; CDR3 DNA: TGTGCCAGCAGGATCGGTTTGGCCCAAGAGACCCAGTACTTC; CDR3 protein: CASRIGLAQETQYF
D gene: NA; clone size: many; J gene: TRBJ2-7; V gene: TRBV29-1; CDR3 DNA: TGCAGCGTTGAGAGGGAATCCTCCTACGAGCAGTACTTC; CDR3 protein: CSVERESSYEQYF
D gene: NA; clone size: NA; J gene: TRBJ1-6; V gene: TRBV20-1; CDR3 DNA: TGCAGTGCTAAACTGGGTAGGCAGGCCTATAATTCACCCCTCCACTTT; CDR3 protein: CSAKLGRQAYNSPLHF
D gene: NA; clone size: many; J gene: TRBJ2-1; V gene: TRBV6-2/TRBV6-3; CDR3 DNA: TGTGCCAGCAGTTACCCGGACTATTCCAATGAGCAGTTCTTC; CDR3 protein: CASSYPDYSNEQFF
D gene: NA; clone size: NA; J gene: TRBJ1-2; V gene: TRBV4-2; CDR3 DNA: TGTGCCAGCAGCCAATATTGGGTATCTAACTATGGCTACACCTTC; CDR3 protein: CASSQYWVSNYGYTF